The clone carrying this TCR beta chain was observed many times. RNA transcripts yielded amplified TCR beta CDR3 regions. A first-round RT-PCR of the TCR CDR3 used the HTBI primer set. TCRdb recomputed calls from the multiplex PCR reads with MiXCR, one row per CDR3 protein. Among some 550,000 distinct CDR3 sequences listed, more than 15% were seen once. This record belongs to a study of T cells in Graves' hyperthyroidism and ophthalmopathy. The germline gives CDR1 MNHEY, CDR2 SVGEGT. The CDR3 extends over 14 amino acids. V was pared by 6 bases and J by 4 bases, with 15 bases between. Patients with ophthalmopathy all had a Clinical Activity Score of at least 3, a NOSPECS grade of at least 4 and duration under 3 months.

This clonotype was sampled from a woman aged 40 to 50 with Graves' ophthalmopathy. The specimen sequenced was blood. The chain joins TRBV6-2 or TRBV6-3 to TRBJ1-1, with TRBD1 as a possible D gene (5 bases). CDR3 sequence: CASSLQGVFTEAFF. The CDR3 coding sequence is TGTGCCAGCAGCCTGCAGGGAGTGTTCACTGAAGCTTTCTTT.